The clone carrying this T cell receptor beta chain has a count of ten or more. Its antigen is currently unknown. This entry belongs to a study of breast tumors, draining lymph nodes, adjacent tissues. Trimming took 5 bases from V and 4 from J, leaving 14 bases between them. This CDR3 spans 14 amino acids. Study conclusions and caveats: Tumor TCR diversity was below lymph nodes but above nontumor tissue.

MiXCR, run by TCRdb on the multiplex PCR reads, gives a single entry per CDR3 protein. The data show tens of thousands of distinct CDR3 sequences, with about 40% seen just once and under 12% held by the top ten. The sequence was collected from a female donor with breast cancer. Some clones in this sample may be carry-over from other donors' samples. Sequencing was done on a sample of breast tumor tissue. The J gene is TRBJ1-2, the V gene TRBV12-3 or TRBV12-4, with D possibly matching TRBD1 (6 bases). This chain's CDR3 is CASSQEDSTYGYTF. CDR3 bases: TGTGCCAGCAGTCAAGAGGACAGCACCTATGGCTACACCTTC.